The 3 T cell receptor beta chains below come from one sample, sequenced in a study of regulatory T cells in long-lasting Graves disease. Arm-PCR of CDR3 regions with iRepertoire HTBI primers generated TCR beta libraries. TCRdb itself ran the multiplex PCR reads through MiXCR, one entry per CDR3 protein. The table includes roughly 450,000 distinct CDR3 sequences, around 22% detected once. Time point defined: persistent/refractory GD, antithyroid drugs over 5 years with positive TRAb. Construction of the TCR library relied on RNA isolated from PBMCs. The sequencing here drew on peripheral blood mononuclear cells (PBMCs), taken when the disease was refractory, from a patient treated with antithyroid drugs. Receptor source: a female donor with Graves disease.

The CDR3 is CASSLAPASGVAGEGYEQYF. The CDR3 region has the DNA TGTGCCAGCAGCTTAGCCCCCGCCTCGGGAGTAGCGGGAGAAGGGTACGAGCAGTACTTC. V gene TRBV7-9 combines with J gene TRBJ2-7, with 9 nucleotides matching TRBD2. The CDR3 contains 20 residues. Germline CDR1 SEHNR, CDR2 FQNEAQ (reference sequence). Trimming took 0 bases from V and 4 from J; bases not matched to a gene: 19. The complete variable domain, with remaining parts taken from reference TRBV7-9 and TRBJ2-7, reads DTGVSQNPRHKITKRGQNVTFRCDPISEHNRLYWYRQTLGQGPEFLTYFQNEAQLEKSRLLSDRFSAERPKGSFSTLEIQRTEQGDSAMYLCASSLAPASGVAGEGYEQYFGPGTRLTVT.

DNA of the CDR3: TGTGCCAGCAGCTCCCGGTGGGGACAGGGGCGTTTAGATAGCAATCAGCCCCAGCATTTT. Residues: CASSSRWGQGRLDSNQPQHF. The chain has TRBV7-8 and TRBJ1-5; 10 nucleotides line up with TRBD1. The CDR3 spans 20 residues. With 4 bases clipped from V and 0 bases from J, the junction kept 15 bases outside the gene matches. Per germline, CDR1 SGHVS and CDR2 FQNEAQ.

This clonotype was recorded a few times. V and J are TRBV5-6 and TRBJ2-2; D possibly corresponds to TRBD1 (5 bases). Germline V lookup: CDR1 SGHDT, CDR2 YYEEEE. Trimming cost V 3 bases and J 12 bases, with 12 bases left between them. The CDR3 runs to 12 residues. The CDR3 sequence is CASSYGAPKLFF. The DNA for the CDR3 is TGTGCCAGCAGCTATGGGGCCCCAAAGCTGTTTTTT. Combining the CDR3 with reference TRBV5-6 and TRBJ2-2 gives the whole variable domain DAGVTQSPTHLIKTRGQQVTLRCSPKSGHDTVSWYQQALGQGPQFIFQYYEEEERQRGNFPDRFSGHQFPNYSSELNVNALLLGDSALYLCASSYGAPKLFFGEGSRLTVL.